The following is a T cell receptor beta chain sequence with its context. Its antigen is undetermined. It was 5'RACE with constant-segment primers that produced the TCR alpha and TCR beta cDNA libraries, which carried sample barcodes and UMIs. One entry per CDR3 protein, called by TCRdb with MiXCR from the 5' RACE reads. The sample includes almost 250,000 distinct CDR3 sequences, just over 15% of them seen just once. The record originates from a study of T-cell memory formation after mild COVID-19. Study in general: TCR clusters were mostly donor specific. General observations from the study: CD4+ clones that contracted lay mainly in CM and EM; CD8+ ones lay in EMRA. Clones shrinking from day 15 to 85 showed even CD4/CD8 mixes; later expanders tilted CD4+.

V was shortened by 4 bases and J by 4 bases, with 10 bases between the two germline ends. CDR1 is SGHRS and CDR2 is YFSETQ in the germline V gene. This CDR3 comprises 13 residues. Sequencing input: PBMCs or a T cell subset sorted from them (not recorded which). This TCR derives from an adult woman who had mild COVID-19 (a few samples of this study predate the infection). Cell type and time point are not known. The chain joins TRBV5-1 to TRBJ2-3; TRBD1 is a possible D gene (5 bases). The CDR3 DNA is TGCGCCAGCAGCATCCAGGGCTCAGATACGCAGTATTTT. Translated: CASSIQGSDTQYF.